One and the same sample provided the 29 T cell receptor beta chains below, sequenced in a study of T cells expressing NK-cell markers. From its re-call of the 5' RACE reads, TCRdb lists each CDR3 protein once, without DNA. Its table lists about 180,000 distinct CDR3 sequences. Sequenced sample: blood T cells: a sorted CD56 or NKG2C T cell subset, CD4+ or CD8+ T cells, or bulk PBMC T cells (not recorded which). These receptors came from a woman aged 18 to 75 in good health.

The chain is built from TRBV5-1 and TRBJ2-3; TCRdb's D call, TRBD2, is unchecked because there is no DNA. This CDR3 has 16 residues. Germline assignment: CDR1 SGHRS and CDR2 YFSETQ. CDR3 loop: CASSLAGTSVGDTQYF.

The V and J genes are TRBV10-3 and TRBJ2-1; TCRdb's D gene call, TRBD2, goes unchecked for lack of DNA. Germline assignment: CDR1 ENHRY and CDR2 SYGVKD. This CDR3 is built from 16 residues. This CDR3 is CAISESTSGRAGEQFF.

The chain has TRBV7-9 and TRBJ1-4; TCRdb gives TRBD1 as the D gene, but with no DNA this cannot be confirmed. CDR3 size: 16 residues. Germline CDR1 SEHNR, CDR2 FQNEAQ (reference sequence). CDR3 region: CASSSSGQGRNEKLFF.

The V and J genes are TRBV9 and TRBJ2-5; lacking DNA, the TRBD2 call made by TCRdb goes unchecked. This CDR3 has 15 amino acids. CDR1 and CDR2 from the germline V gene are SGDLS and YYNGEE. The CDR3 protein is CASSEEGHQQETQYF.

The chain combines TRBV9 with TRBJ2-2; TCRdb reports TRBD2, a call that lacks DNA to check it against. Germline lookup yields CDR1 SGDLS and CDR2 YYNGEE. This CDR3 has 16 amino acids. The CDR3 is CASSPVGGRDTGELFF.

The CDR3 spells CASSYGSGLVPYEQYF. The chain carries TRBV7-3 and TRBJ2-7; the D call from TCRdb, TRBD2, cannot be confirmed without DNA. CDR3 length: 16 amino acids. Per the germline V gene, CDR1 is SGHTA and CDR2 is FQGTGA.

V gene TRBV3-1 combines with J gene TRBJ1-3. The CDR3 is 13 amino acids. Per germline, CDR1 LGHDT and CDR2 YNNKEL (reference sequence). CDR3 loop: CASSPSGGNTIYF. Drawing the rest from reference TRBV3-1 and TRBJ1-3, the complete variable domain is DTAVSQTPKYLVTQMGNDKSIKCEQNLGHDTMYWYKQDSKKFLKIMFSYNNKELIINETVPNRFSPKSPDKAHLNLHINSLELGDSAVYFCASSPSGGNTIYFGEGSWLTVV.

The chain couples TRBV18 to TRBJ2-1. The CDR3 is 17 residues long. From germline, CDR1 is KGHSH and CDR2 LQKENI. The CDR3 sequence: CASSPEAWREVHNEQFF. The whole variable domain, remainder taken from reference TRBV18 and TRBJ2-1, is NAGVMQNPRHLVRRRGQEARLRCSPMKGHSHVYWYRQLPEEGLKFMVYLQKENIIDESGMPKERFSAEFPKEGPSILRIQQVVRGDSAAYFCASSPEAWREVHNEQFFGPGTRLTVL.

The rearrangement links TRBV12-3 or TRBV12-4 to TRBJ1-1; the TCRdb D gene call, TRBD1, has no DNA to confirm it. The CDR3 has 14 residues. This CDR3 reads CASSSHRDSTEAFF.

The V call is TRBV7-7, the J call TRBJ2-7; TCRdb picks TRBD2, but there is no DNA to check that call. The CDR3 contains 14 residues. Germline V gene data show CDR1 as SSHAT and CDR2 as FNYEAQ (reference sequence). CDR3 amino acids: CASSLGPEAYEQYF.

This chain uses TRBV4-2 with TRBJ2-1. CDR3 length: 13 amino acids. Germline CDR1 is LGHNA and CDR2 is YNFKEQ. The CDR3 here is CASSQGFYNEQFF.

The chain joins TRBV6-5 to TRBJ2-5; checking the TCRdb D call of TRBD1 is not possible without DNA. CDR1 is MNHEY and CDR2 is SVGAGI in the germline V gene. The CDR3 is 16 amino acids. Here the CDR3 reads CASSYSGRGLGETQYF.

The chain uses TRBV3-1 and TRBJ2-5; no DNA is available, so the TRBD2 call from TCRdb remains unchecked. The CDR3 length is 16 residues. Germline-derived CDR1 and CDR2 are LGHDT and YNNKEL (reference sequence). The CDR3 reads CASSQDIGTMQETQYF.

The chain links TRBV5-1 to TRBJ2-3; the TCRdb D gene call, TRBD2, has no DNA to confirm it. CDR3 length: 15 amino acids. CDR1 SGHRS and CDR2 YFSETQ come from the germline V gene. This CDR3 is CASRTSGSSTDTQYF.

V usage is TRBV5-5 and J usage is TRBJ2-5; without DNA, the TCRdb call of TRBD2 cannot be checked. Germline CDR1 is SGHKS and CDR2 is YYEKEE (reference sequence). This CDR3 contains 15 residues. CDR3 residues: CASSLDFSGEETQYF.

The chain uses TRBV10-3 and TRBJ2-7. Germline V lookup: CDR1 ENHRY, CDR2 SYGVKD. The CDR3 has 13 amino acids. The CDR3 loop reads CATLDPLRHEQYF.

The rearrangement links TRBV12-3 or TRBV12-4 to TRBJ2-7; TCRdb lists TRBD2, though no DNA is available to test this call. This CDR3 contains 13 residues. CDR3 protein: CASSLTVLGEQYF.

This chain uses TRBV4-1 with TRBJ2-4; TCRdb proposes TRBD1, but this gene call is untestable without DNA. The CDR3 extends over 16 amino acids. Germline CDR1 MGHRA, CDR2 YSYEKL. This CDR3 is CASSFNPTGGRDIQYF.

Here the CDR3 reads CSSTGGRTDTQYF. The V call is TRBV20-1, the J call TRBJ2-3; the TCRdb call, TRBD2, lacks DNA for checking. CDR1 and CDR2 from the germline V gene are DFQATT and SNEGSKA (reference sequence). The CDR3 covers 13 residues.

This CDR3 is CASSLARGEQYF. The chain uses TRBV12-3 or TRBV12-4 and TRBJ2-7. The length of the CDR3 is 12 residues.

The rearrangement uses TRBV30 and TRBJ2-4; TCRdb selects TRBD2, and the lack of DNA leaves this call unchecked. CDR1 GTSNPN and CDR2 SVGIG come from the germline V gene (reference sequence). CDR3 size: 13 residues. The CDR3 sequence: CAWEGLIKNIQYF.

The chain is built from TRBV12-3 or TRBV12-4 and TRBJ2-6; TCRdb indicates TRBD1, and absent DNA this call remains unverified. The CDR3 spans 16 residues. The CDR3 is CASSSSDRTGANVLTF.

This chain joins TRBV3-1 and TRBJ2-1; the TCRdb call, TRBD2, lacks DNA for checking. Germline V gene sequence: CDR1 LGHDT, CDR2 YNNKEL (reference sequence). CDR3 length: 16 residues. This CDR3 is CASSQFSKGLYNEQFF.

The genes are TRBV2 and TRBJ2-5; TCRdb's D call of TRBD2 is untestable without DNA. This CDR3 has 15 residues. Germline CDR1 and CDR2: SNHLY and FYNNEI. CDR3 amino acids: CASSGGTSRSAAQYF. Together with reference TRBV2 and TRBJ2-5, the CDR3 gives the full variable domain: EPEVTQTPSHQVTQMGQEVILRCVPISNHLYFYWYRQILGQKVEFLVSFYNNEISEKSEIFDDQFSVERPDGSNFTLKIRSTKLEDSAMYFCASSGGTSRSAAQYFGPGTRLLVL.

The chain couples TRBV25-1 to TRBJ1-1. The germline CDR1 and CDR2 sequences are MGHDK and SYGVNS. The CDR3 is made up of 16 amino acids. The CDR3 sequence: CASSEYDSLMNTEAFF.

The chain couples TRBV18 to TRBJ2-3. In germline, CDR1 is KGHSH, CDR2 LQKENI. The CDR3 has 14 residues. The CDR3 is CASSSNDRTDTQYF.

The rearrangement links TRBV7-3 to TRBJ2-1. The length of the CDR3 is 13 residues. CDR1 and CDR2 (germline): SGHTA, FQGTGA. The CDR3: CASSFSNQNEQFF.

This chain connects TRBV20-1 to TRBJ2-7; with no DNA, the TCRdb D assignment of TRBD1 cannot be verified. The germline V gene encodes CDR1 DFQATT and CDR2 SNEGSKA (reference sequence). The CDR3 is made up of 16 amino acids. CDR3 loop: CSARSEKGGGFYEQYF.

V and J are TRBV5-6 and TRBJ2-1; no DNA is available, so the TRBD2 call from TCRdb remains unchecked. There are 16 residues in the CDR3. Germline CDR1 is SGHDT and CDR2 is YYEEEE. The CDR3: CASSLSVASGGAGQFF.